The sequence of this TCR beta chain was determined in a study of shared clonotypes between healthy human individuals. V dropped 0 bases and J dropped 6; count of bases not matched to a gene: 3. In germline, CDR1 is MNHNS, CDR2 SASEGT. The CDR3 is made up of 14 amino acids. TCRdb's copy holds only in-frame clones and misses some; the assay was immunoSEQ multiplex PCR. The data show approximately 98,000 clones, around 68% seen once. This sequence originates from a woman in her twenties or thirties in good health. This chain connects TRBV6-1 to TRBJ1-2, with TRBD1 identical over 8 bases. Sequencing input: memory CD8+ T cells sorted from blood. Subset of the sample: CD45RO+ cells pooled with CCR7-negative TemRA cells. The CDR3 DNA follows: TGTGCCAGCAGTGAAGCGTTGACAGGGGATGGCTACACCTTC. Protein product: CASSEALTGDGYTF.